In its sample, the clone carrying this TCR beta chain was seen a few times. The germline V gene has CDR1 MNHEY and CDR2 SVGAGI. This CDR3 is 13 amino acids long. V lost 6 bases, J lost 3 bases, and 12 bases lay in between. A single record per CDR3 protein comes from TCRdb applying MiXCR to the RT-PCR reads. The sample lists roughly 8,000 distinct CDR3 sequences; 11% were seen once. These data come from a study of patients and donors after allogeneic stem cell transplantation. The TCR originated in a human donor who was either an allogeneic HSCT recipient or a stem cell or donor lymphocyte infusion donor (not recorded which). It is not recorded whose cells these are; they may come from a transplant donor. Specimen: blood, either unsorted or a sorted T cell fraction (not recorded which). This sequence joins TRBV6-5 and TRBJ2-7; D may be TRBD2 (5 bases). This chain's CDR3 is CASSPPGNYEQYF. As DNA, the CDR3 is TGTGCCAGCAGCCCCCCGGGAAACTACGAGCAGTACTTC.